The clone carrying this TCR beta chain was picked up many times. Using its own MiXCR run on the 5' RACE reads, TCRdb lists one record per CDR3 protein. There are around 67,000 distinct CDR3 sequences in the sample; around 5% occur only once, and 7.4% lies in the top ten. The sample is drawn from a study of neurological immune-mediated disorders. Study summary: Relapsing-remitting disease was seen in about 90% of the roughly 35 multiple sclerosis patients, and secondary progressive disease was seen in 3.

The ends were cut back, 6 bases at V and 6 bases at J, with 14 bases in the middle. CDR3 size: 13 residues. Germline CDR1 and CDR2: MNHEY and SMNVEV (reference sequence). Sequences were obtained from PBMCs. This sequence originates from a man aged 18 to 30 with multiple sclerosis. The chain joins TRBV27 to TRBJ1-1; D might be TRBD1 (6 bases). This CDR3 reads CASRPQGLAEAFF. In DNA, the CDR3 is TGTGCCAGCAGACCCCAGGGGCTCGCTGAAGCTTTCTTT.